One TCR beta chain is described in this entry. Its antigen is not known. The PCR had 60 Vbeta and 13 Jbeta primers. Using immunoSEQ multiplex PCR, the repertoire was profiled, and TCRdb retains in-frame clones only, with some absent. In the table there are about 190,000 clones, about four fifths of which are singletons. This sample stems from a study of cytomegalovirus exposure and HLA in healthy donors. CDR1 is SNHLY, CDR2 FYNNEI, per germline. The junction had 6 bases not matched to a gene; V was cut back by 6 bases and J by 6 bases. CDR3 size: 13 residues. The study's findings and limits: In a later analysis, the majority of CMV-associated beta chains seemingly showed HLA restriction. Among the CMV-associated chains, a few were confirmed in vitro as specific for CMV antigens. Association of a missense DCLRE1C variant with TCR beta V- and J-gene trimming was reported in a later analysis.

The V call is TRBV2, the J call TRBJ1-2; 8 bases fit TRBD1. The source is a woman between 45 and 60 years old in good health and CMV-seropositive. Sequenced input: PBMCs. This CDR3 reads CASRFGTGNGYTF. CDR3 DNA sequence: TGTGCCAGCAGATTCGGGACAGGCAATGGCTACACCTTC.